Sequencing of this TCR beta chain was carried out in a study of blood T cell repertoires in COVID-19. Whole-study context: The study drew acute and convalescent COVID-19 samples from the United States, Italy and Spain. Sources were T cells, B-cell-depleted T cells, or PBMCs; the material itself was cDNA or gDNA.

The J segment lost 4 bases and the V segment lost 3 bases, leaving 6 bases of the junction unmatched. The CDR3 loop spans 17 amino acids. CDR1 and CDR2 from the germline V gene are SGDLS and YYNGEE. In the authors' methods: From reference gene primer amplification, estimates of nucleated cell counts were derived. Generated by immunoSEQ multiplex PCR, the TCRdb table keeps only in-frame clones and is missing some. V, J and clone size were drawn from that table, and D and trimming were deduced from the DNA. The sample contains approximately 97,000 clones, roughly 84% of which appear only once. Specimen: peripheral blood. This TCR came from a human donor in a cohort sampled during active COVID-19. The genes are TRBV9 and TRBJ2-6, with TRBD1 matching 11 bases. CDR3 sequence reads: CASSEGQGVSGANVLTF. CDR3 coding DNA: TGTGCCAGCAGCGAGGGACAGGGGGTTTCAGGGGCCAACGTCCTGACTTTC.